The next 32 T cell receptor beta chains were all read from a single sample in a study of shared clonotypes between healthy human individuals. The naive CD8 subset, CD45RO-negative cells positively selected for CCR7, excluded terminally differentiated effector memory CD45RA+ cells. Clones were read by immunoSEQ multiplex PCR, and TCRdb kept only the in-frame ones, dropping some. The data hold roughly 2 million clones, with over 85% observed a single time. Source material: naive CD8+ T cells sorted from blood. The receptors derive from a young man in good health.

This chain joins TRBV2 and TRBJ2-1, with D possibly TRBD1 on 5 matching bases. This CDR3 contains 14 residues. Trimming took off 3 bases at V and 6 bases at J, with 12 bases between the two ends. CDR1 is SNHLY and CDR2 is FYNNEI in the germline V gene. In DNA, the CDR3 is TGTGCCAGCAGTGACGAGACAGCGATCAATGAGCAGTTCTTC. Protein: CASSDETAINEQFF.

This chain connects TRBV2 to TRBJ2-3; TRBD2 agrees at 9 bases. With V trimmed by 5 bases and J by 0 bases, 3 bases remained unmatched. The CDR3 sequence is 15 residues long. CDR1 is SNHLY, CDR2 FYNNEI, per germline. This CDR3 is CASSHLAGSTDTQYF. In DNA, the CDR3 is TGTGCCAGCAGTCACCTAGCGGGGAGCACAGATACGCAGTATTTT.

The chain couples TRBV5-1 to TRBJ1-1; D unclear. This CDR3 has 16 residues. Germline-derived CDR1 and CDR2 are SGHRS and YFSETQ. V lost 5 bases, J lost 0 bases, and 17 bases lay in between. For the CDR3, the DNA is TGCGCCAGCAGTTTAACACCGGAGGCCATGAACACTGAAGCTTTCTTT. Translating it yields CASSLTPEAMNTEAFF.

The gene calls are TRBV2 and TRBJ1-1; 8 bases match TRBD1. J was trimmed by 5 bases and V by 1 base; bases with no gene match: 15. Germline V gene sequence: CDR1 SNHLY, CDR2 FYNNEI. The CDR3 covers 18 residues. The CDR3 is CASSEGPGQGAGGTEAFF. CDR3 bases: TGTGCCAGCAGTGAAGGGCCTGGGCAGGGGGCCGGGGGGACTGAAGCTTTCTTT.

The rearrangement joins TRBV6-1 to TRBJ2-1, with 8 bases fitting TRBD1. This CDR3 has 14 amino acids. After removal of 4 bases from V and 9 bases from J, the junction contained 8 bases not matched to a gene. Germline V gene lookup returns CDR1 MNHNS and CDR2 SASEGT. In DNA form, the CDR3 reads TGTGCCAGCAGTGGGACCCAGGGGGCATCTGAGCAGTTCTTC. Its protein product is CASSGTQGASEQFF.

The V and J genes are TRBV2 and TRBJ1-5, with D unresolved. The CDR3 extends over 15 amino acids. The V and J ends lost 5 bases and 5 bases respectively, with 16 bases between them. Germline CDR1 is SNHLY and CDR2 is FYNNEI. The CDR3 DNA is TGTGCCAGCAGTCCCGCTTCTTGGGTGGATCAGCCCCAGCATTTT. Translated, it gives CASSPASWVDQPQHF.

Written as DNA, the CDR3 is TGCAGCGTTGAAGGAGGGGTAGGGTCACGGACAGATACGCAGTATTTT. Translating it yields CSVEGGVGSRTDTQYF. The rearrangement uses TRBV29-1 and TRBJ2-3; D could derive from TRBD1 or TRBD2 (5 bases each). Germline V gene data show CDR1 as SQVTM and CDR2 as ANQGSEA. The CDR3 has 16 amino acids. V was cut by 1 base and J by 3 bases, with 17 bases left in between.

CDR3 coding DNA: TGTGCCAGTAGTAGAGGGACAGGGGTGGGGGAGACCCAGTACTTC. The encoded protein is CASSRGTGVGETQYF. This rearrangement joins TRBV19 to TRBJ2-5; TRBD1 matches at 10 bases. Germline V gene lookup returns CDR1 LNHDA and CDR2 SQIVND (reference sequence). The CDR3 runs to 15 residues. The trim removed 4 bases at V and 5 bases at J, leaving 7 bases unmatched.

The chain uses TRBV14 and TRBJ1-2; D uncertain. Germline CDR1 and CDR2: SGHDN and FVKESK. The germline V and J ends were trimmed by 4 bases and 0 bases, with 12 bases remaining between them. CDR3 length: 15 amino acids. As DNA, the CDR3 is TGTGCCAGCAGCCCAGCGTTTATAGCTAACTATGGCTACACCTTC. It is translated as CASSPAFIANYGYTF.

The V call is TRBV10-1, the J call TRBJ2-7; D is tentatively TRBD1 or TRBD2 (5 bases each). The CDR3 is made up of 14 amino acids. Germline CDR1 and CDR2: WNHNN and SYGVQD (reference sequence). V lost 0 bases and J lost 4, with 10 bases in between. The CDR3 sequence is CASSESPGRYEQYF. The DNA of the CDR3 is TGCGCCAGCAGTGAGTCTCCAGGGAGATACGAGCAGTACTTC.

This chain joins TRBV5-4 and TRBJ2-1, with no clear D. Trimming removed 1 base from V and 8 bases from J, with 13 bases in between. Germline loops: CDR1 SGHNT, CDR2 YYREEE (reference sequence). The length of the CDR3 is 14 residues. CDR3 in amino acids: CASSLSQSQYEQFF. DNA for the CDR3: TGTGCCAGCAGCTTGTCACAGTCACAATATGAGCAGTTCTTC.

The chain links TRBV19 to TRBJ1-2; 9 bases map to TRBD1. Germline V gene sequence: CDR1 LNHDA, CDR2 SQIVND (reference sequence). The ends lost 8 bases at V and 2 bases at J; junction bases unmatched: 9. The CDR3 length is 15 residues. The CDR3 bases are TGTGCCAGTGAACCGGGACAGGGCTGGAACTATGGCTACACCTTC. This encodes CASEPGQGWNYGYTF.

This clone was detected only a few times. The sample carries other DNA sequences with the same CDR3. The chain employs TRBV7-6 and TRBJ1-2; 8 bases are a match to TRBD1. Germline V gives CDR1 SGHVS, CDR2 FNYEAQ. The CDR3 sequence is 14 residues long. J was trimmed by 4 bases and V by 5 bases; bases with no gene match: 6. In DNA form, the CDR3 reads TGTGCCAGCAGCCCCACAGGGACAGGCTATGGCTACACCTTC. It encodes CASSPTGTGYGYTF.

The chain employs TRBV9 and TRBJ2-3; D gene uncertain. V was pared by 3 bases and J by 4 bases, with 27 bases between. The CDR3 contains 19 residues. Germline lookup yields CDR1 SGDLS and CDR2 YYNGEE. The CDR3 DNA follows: TGTGCCAGCAGCGCCTATATAACCCGGACCCACGCCTTGGCAGATACGCAGTATTTT. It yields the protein CASSAYITRTHALADTQYF.

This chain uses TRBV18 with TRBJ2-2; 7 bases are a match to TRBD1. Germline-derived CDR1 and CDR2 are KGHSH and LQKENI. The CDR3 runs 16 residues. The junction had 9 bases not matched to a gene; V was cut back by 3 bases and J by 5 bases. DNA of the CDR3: TGTGCCAGCTCACCCTCCGAGGGGGCCGGGACCGGGGAGCTGTTTTTT. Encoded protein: CASSPSEGAGTGELFF.

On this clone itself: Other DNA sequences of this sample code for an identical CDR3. This CDR3 is CASSYGGQGNEQYF. The CDR3 DNA sequence: TGTGCCAGCAGTTACGGGGGACAGGGGAACGAGCAGTACTTC. The V call is TRBV6-5, the J call TRBJ2-7, with 10 nucleotides matching TRBD1. This CDR3 is 14 amino acids long. Germline loops: CDR1 MNHEY, CDR2 SVGAGI. The ends lost 2 bases at V and 5 bases at J; junction bases unmatched: 3.

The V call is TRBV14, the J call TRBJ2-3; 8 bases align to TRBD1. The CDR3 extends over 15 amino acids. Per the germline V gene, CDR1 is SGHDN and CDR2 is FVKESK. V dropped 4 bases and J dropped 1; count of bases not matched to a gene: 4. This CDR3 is CASSLGQGGTDTQYF. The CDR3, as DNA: TGTGCCAGCAGCCTTGGACAGGGAGGCACAGATACGCAGTATTTT. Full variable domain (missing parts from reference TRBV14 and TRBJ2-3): EAGVTQFPSHSVIEKGQTVTLRCDPISGHDNLYWYRRVMGKEIKFLLHFVKESKQDESGMPNNRFLAERTGGTYSTLKVQPAELEDSGVYFCASSLGQGGTDTQYFGPGTRLTVL.

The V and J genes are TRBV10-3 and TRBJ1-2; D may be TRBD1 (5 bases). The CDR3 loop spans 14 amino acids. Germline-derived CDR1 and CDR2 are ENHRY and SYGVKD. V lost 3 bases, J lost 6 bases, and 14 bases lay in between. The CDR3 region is CAISDGQGEDGYTF. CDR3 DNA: TGTGCCATCAGTGATGGTCAGGGAGAGGATGGCTACACCTTC.

This chain's CDR3 is CASSPDSRYEQYF. Written as DNA, the CDR3 is TGTGCCAGCAGCCCAGACAGTCGCTACGAGCAGTACTTC. J is TRBJ2-7 and V is TRBV7-9; TRBD1 is a possible D gene (5 bases). Germline assignment: CDR1 SEHNR and CDR2 FQNEAQ (reference sequence). The V end lost 5 bases, the J end lost 3 bases, and 11 bases lay between the germline ends. There are 13 residues in the CDR3.

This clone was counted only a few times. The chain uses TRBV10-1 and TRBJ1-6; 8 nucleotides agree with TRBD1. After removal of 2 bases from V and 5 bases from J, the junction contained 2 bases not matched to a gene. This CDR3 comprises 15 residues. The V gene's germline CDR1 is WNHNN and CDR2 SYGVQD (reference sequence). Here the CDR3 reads CASSEGDRNNSPLHF. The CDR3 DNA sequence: TGCGCCAGCAGTGAGGGGGACAGGAATAATTCACCCCTCCACTTT.

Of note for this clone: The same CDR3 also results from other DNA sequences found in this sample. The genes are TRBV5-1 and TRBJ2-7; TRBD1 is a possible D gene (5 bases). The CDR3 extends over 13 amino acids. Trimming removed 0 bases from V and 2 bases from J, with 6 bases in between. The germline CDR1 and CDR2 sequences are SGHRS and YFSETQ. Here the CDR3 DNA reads TGCGCCAGCAGCTTGGGGGGCCCCTACGAGCAGTACTTC. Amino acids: CASSLGGPYEQYF. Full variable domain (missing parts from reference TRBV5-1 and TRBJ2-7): KAGVTQTPRYLIKTRGQQVTLSCSPISGHRSVSWYQQTPGQGLQFLFEYFSETQRNKGNFPGRFSGRQFSNSRSEMNVSTLELGDSALYLCASSLGGPYEQYFGPGTRLTVT.

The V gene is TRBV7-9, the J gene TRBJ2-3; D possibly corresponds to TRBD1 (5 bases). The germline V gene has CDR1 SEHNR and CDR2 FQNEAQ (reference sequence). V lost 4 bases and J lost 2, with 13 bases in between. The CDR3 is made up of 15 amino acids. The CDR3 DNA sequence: TGTGCCAGCAGCTCCCAGGGCGGCTACACAGATACGCAGTATTTT. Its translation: CASSSQGGYTDTQYF. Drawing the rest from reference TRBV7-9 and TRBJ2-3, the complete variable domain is DTGVSQNPRHKITKRGQNVTFRCDPISEHNRLYWYRQTLGQGPEFLTYFQNEAQLEKSRLLSDRFSAERPKGSFSTLEIQRTEQGDSAMYLCASSSQGGYTDTQYFGPGTRLTVL.

CDR3 coding DNA: TGTGCCAGCAGTTTAGACGCGACACACAGAGGGTACGAGCAGTACTTC. Translating gives CASSLDATHRGYEQYF. This sequence joins TRBV28 and TRBJ2-7; a possible D gene is TRBD2 (5 bases). Germline V gene lookup returns CDR1 MDHEN and CDR2 SYDVKM. This CDR3 comprises 16 residues. V was cut by 2 bases and J by 4 bases, with 18 bases left in between.

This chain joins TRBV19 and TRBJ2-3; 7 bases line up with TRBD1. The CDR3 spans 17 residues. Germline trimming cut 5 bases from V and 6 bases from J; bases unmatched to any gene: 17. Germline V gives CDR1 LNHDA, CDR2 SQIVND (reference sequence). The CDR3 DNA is TGTGCCAGTAGTTCCCGGGACAGCTCCCCGTTCGCGGATACGCAGTATTTT. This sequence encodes CASSSRDSSPFADTQYF. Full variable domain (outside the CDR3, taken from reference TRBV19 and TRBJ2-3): DGGITQSPKYLFRKEGQNVTLSCEQNLNHDAMYWYRQDPGQGLRLIYYSQIVNDFQKGDIAEGYSVSREKKESFPLTVTSAQKNPTAFYLCASSSRDSSPFADTQYFGPGTRLTVL.

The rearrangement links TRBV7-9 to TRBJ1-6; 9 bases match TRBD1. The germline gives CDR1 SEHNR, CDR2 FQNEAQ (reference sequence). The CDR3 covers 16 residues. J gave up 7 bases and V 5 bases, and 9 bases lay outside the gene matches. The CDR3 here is CASSRGRDRENSPLHF. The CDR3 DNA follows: TGTGCCAGCAGCCGAGGTAGGGACAGGGAAAATTCACCCCTCCACTTT.

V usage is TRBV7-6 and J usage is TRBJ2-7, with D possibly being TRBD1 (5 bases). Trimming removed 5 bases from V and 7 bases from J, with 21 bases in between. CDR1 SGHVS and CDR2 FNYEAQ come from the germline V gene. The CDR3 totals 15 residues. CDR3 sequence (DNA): TGTGCCAGCAGCCCCCAACCCGACAGCTGGCTGGAGCAGTACTTC. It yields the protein CASSPQPDSWLEQYF.

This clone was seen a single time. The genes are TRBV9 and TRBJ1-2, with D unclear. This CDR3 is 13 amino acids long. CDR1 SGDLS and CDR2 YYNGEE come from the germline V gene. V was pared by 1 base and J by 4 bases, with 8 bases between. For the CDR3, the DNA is TGTGCCAGCAGCGTACAGGCCGGCTATGGCTACACCTTC. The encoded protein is CASSVQAGYGYTF.

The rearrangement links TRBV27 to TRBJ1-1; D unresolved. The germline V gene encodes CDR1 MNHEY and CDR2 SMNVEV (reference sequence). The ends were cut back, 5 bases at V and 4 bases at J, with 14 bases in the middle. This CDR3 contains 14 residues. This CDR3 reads CASSPLVAPTEAFF. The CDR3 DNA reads TGTGCCAGCAGTCCATTGGTTGCCCCCACTGAAGCTTTCTTT.

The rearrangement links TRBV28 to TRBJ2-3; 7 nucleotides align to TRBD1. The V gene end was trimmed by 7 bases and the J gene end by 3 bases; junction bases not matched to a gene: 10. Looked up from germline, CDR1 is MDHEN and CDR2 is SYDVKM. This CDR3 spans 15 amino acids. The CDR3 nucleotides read TGTGCCAGCACCCCGACAGGGTTTGTAACAGATACGCAGTATTTT. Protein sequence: CASTPTGFVTDTQYF. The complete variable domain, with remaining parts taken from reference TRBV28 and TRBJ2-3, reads DVKVTQSSRYLVKRTGEKVFLECVQDMDHENMFWYRQDPGLGLRLIYFSYDVKMKEKGDIPEGYSVSREKKERFSLILESASTNQTSMYLCASTPTGFVTDTQYFGPGTRLTVL.

CDR3 sequence (DNA): TGTGCCAGCAGGTATGGGAGGTTTGAGTCCTACAATGAGCAGTTCTTC. This encodes CASRYGRFESYNEQFF. The genes are TRBV7-9 and TRBJ2-1; a possible D gene is TRBD2 (6 bases). Trimming shortened V by 6 bases and J by 1 base, and 16 bases separated the two germline ends. This CDR3 comprises 16 residues. In germline, CDR1 is SEHNR, CDR2 FQNEAQ (reference sequence).

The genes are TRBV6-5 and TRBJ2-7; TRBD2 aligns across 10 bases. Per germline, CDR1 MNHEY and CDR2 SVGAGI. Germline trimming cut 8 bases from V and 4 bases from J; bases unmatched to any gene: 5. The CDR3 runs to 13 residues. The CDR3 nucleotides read TGTGCCAGCGCCCTAGCGGGAGTGTACGAGCAGTACTTC. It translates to CASALAGVYEQYF.

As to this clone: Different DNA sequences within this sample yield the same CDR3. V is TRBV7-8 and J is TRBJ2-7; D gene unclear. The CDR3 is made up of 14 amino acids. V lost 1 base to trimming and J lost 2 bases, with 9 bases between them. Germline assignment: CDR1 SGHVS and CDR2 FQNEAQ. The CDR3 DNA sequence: TGTGCCAGCAGCTTAGTCGGCCAGGCCTACGAGCAGTACTTC. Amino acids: CASSLVGQAYEQYF.